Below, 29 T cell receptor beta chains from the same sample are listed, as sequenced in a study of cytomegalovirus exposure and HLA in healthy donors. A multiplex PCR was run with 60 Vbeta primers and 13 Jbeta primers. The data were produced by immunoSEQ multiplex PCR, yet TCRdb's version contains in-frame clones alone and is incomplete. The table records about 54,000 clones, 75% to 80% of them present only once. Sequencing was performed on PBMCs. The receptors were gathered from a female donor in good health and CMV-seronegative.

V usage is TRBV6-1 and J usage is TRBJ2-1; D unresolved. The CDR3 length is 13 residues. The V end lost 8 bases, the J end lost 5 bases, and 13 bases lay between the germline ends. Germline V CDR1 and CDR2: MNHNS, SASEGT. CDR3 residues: CASAVGRNNEQFF. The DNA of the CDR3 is TGTGCCAGCGCGGTTGGCAGAAACAATGAGCAGTTCTTC.

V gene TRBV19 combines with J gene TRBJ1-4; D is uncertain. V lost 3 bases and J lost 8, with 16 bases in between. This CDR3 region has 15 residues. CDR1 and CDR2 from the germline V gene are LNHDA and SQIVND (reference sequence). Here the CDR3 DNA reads TGTGCCAGTAGTATTGGAGGGAGTAATAAGGAAAAACTGTTTTTT. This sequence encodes CASSIGGSNKEKLFF.

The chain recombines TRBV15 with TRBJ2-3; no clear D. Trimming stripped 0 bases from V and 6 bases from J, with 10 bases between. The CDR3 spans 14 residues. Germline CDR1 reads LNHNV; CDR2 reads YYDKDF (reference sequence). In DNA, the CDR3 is TGTGCCACCAGCAGAGATTGGAGCGAGGATACGCAGTATTTT. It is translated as CATSRDWSEDTQYF.

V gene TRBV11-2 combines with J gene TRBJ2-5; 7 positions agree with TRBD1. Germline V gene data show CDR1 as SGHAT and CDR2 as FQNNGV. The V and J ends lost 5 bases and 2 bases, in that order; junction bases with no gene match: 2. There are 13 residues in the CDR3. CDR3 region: CASSRDRQETQYF. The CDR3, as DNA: TGTGCCAGCAGCCGGGACAGACAAGAGACCCAGTACTTC.

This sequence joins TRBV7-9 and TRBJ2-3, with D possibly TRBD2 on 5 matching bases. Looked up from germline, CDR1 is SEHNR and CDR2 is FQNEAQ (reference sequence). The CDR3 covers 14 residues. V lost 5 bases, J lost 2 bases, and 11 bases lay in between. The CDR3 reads CASSPREDTDTQYF. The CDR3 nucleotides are TGTGCCAGCAGCCCCCGGGAAGACACAGATACGCAGTATTTT. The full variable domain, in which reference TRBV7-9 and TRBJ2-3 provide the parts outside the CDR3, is DTGVSQNPRHKITKRGQNVTFRCDPISEHNRLYWYRQTLGQGPEFLTYFQNEAQLEKSRLLSDRFSAERPKGSFSTLEIQRTEQGDSAMYLCASSPREDTDTQYFGPGTRLTVL.

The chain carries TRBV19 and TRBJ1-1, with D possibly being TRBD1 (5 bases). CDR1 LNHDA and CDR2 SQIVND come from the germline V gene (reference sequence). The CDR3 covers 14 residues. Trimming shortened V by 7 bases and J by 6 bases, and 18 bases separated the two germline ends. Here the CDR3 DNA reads TGTGCCAGTAAGGAGACAGCGTTCGACGCTGAAGCTTTCTTT. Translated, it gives CASKETAFDAEAFF. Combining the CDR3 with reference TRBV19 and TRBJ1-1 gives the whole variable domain DGGITQSPKYLFRKEGQNVTLSCEQNLNHDAMYWYRQDPGQGLRLIYYSQIVNDFQKGDIAEGYSVSREKKESFPLTVTSAQKNPTAFYLCASKETAFDAEAFFGQGTRLTVV.

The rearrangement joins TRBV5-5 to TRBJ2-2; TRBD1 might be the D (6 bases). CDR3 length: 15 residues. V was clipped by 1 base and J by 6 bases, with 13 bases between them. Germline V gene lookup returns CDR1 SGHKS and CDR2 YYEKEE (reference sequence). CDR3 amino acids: CASSLLGAIPGELFF. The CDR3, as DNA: TGTGCCAGCAGCTTGCTGGGGGCGATACCCGGGGAGCTGTTTTTT. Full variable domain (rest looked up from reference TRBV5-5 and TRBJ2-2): DAGVTQSPTHLIKTRGQQVTLRCSPISGHKSVSWYQQVLGQGPQFIFQYYEKEERGRGNFPDRFSARQFPNYSSELNVNALLLGDSALYLCASSLLGAIPGELFFGEGSRLTVL.

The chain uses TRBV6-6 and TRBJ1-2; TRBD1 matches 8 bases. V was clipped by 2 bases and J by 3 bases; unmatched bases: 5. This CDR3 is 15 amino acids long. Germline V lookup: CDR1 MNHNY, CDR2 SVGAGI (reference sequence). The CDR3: CASSYHPGQDYGYTF. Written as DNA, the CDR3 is TGTGCCAGCAGTTACCACCCGGGACAGGACTATGGCTACACCTTC.

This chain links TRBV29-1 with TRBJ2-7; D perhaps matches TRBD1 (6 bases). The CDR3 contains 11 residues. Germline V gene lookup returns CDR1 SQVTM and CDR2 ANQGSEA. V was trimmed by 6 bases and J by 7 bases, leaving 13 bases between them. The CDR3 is CSVGDTREQYF. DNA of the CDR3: TGCAGCGTCGGGGACACGAGGGAGCAGTACTTC.

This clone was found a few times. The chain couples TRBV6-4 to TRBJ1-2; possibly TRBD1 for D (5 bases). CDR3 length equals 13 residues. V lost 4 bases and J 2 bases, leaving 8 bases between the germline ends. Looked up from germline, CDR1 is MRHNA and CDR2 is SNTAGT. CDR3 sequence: CASSATGNYGYTF. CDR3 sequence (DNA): TGTGCCAGCAGTGCAACAGGCAACTATGGCTACACCTTC.

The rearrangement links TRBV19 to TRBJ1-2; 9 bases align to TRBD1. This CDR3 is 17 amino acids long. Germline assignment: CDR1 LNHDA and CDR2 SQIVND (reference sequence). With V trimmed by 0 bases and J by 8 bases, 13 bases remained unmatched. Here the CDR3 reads CASSIEDRGARTRGYTF. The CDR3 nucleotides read TGTGCCAGTAGTATAGAGGACAGGGGCGCCCGAACTCGCGGCTACACCTTC.

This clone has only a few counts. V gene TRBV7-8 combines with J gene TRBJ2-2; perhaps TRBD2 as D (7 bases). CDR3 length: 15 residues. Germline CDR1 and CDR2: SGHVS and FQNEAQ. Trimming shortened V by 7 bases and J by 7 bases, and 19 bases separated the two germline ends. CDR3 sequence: CASTRAGARGGELFF. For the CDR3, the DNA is TGTGCCAGCACCCGCGCGGGGGCGCGGGGCGGGGAGCTGTTTTTT.

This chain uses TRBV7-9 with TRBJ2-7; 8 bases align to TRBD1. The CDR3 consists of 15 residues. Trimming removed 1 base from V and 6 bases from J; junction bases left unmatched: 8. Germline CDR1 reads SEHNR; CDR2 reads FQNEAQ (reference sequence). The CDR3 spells CASSLVGRGQGEQYF. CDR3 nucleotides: TGTGCCAGCAGCTTAGTAGGCAGGGGGCAGGGCGAGCAGTACTTC.

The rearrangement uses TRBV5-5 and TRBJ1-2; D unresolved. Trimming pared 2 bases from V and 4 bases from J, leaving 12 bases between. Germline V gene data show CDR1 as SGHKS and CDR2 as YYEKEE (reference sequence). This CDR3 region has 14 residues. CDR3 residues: CASSFYSDSYGYTF. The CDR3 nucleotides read TGTGCCAGCAGCTTCTACTCGGACTCCTATGGCTACACCTTC.

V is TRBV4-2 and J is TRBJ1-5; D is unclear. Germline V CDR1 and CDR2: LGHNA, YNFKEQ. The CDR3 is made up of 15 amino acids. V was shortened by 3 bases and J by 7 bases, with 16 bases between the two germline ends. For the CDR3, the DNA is TGTGCCAGCAGCCACCTCGGTGAGGGCCGGCAGCCCCAGCATTTT. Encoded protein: CASSHLGEGRQPQHF.

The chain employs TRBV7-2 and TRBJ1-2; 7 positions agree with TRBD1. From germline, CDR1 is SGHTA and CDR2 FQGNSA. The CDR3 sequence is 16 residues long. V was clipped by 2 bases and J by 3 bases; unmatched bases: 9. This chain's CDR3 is CASSLRWDSNYYGYTF. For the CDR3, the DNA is TGTGCCAGCAGCTTAAGATGGGACAGCAATTACTATGGCTACACCTTC.

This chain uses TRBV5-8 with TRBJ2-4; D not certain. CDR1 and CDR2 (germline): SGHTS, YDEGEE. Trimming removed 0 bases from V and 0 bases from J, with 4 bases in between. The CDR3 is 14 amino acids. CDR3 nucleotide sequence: TGTGCCAGCAGCTTGGAACAAGCCAAAAACATTCAGTACTTC. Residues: CASSLEQAKNIQYF.

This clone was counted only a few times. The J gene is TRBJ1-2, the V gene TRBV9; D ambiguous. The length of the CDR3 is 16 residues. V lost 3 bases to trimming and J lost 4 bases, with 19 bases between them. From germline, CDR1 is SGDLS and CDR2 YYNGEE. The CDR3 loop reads CASSAGGTQGSYGYTF. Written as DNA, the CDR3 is TGTGCCAGCAGCGCAGGAGGAACGCAAGGGAGCTATGGCTACACCTTC.

The CDR3 region is CASSGQGWNTEAFF. The CDR3 nucleotides read TGTGCCAGTAGCGGACAGGGATGGAACACTGAAGCTTTCTTT. This rearrangement joins TRBV19 to TRBJ1-1; TRBD1 matches 8 bases. Looked up from germline, CDR1 is LNHDA and CDR2 is SQIVND (reference sequence). V trimming: 6 bases; J trimming: 1 base; junction bases outside the gene matches: 4. This CDR3 is built from 14 residues.

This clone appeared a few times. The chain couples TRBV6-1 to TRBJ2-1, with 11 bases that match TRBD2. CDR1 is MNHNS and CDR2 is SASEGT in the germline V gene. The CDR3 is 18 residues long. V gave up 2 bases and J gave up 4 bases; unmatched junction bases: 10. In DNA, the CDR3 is TGTGCCAGCAGTGAACTAGCGGGGGGAGGCGTTGCGTACAATGAGCAGTTCTTC. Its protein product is CASSELAGGGVAYNEQFF.

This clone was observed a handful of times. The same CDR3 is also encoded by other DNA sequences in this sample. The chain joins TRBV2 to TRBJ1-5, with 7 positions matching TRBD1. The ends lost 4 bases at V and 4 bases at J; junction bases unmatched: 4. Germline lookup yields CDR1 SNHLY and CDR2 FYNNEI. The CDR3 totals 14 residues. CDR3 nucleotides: TGTGCCAGCAGTGGACAGGGCCTAAATCAGCCCCAGCATTTT. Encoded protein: CASSGQGLNQPQHF.

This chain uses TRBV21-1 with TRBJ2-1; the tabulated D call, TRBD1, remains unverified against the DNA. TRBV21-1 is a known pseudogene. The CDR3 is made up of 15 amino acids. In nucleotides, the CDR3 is TGTGCCAGCAGCAAGGACAGGGAGTTTCCCAATGAGCAGTTCTTC. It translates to CASSKDREFPNEQFF.

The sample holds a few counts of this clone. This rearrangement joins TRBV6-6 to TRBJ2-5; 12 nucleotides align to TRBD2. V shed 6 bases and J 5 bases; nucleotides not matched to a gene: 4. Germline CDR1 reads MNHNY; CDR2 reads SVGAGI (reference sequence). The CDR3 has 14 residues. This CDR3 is CASSPGTSGETQYF. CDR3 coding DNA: TGTGCCAGCAGCCCCGGGACTAGCGGGGAGACCCAGTACTTC.

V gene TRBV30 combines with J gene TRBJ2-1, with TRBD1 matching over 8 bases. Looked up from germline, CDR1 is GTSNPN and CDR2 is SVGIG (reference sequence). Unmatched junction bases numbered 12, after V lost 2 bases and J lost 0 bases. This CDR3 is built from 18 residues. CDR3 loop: CAWSTLGQGRHSYNEQFF. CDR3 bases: TGTGCCTGGAGTACCCTAGGACAGGGCCGACACTCCTACAATGAGCAGTTCTTC.

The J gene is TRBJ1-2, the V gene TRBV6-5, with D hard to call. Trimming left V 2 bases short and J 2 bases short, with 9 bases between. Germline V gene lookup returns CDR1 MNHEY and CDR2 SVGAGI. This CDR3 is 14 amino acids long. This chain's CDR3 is CASSYDYGNYGYTF. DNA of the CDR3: TGTGCCAGCAGTTACGACTACGGGAACTATGGCTACACCTTC.

This CDR3 is CASSEKGSTDTQYF. DNA of the CDR3: TGTGCCAGCAGTGAAAAGGGGAGCACAGATACGCAGTATTTT. J is TRBJ2-3 and V is TRBV6-4; D might be TRBD1 (5 bases). Trimming took 3 bases from V and 0 from J, leaving 7 bases between them. The CDR3 length is 14 residues. Germline values: CDR1 MRHNA, CDR2 SNTAGT.

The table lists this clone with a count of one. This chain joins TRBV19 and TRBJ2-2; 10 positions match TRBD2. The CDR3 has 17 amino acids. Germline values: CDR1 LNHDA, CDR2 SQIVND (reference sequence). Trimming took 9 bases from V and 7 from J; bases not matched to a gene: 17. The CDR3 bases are TGTGCCAGCCTCAAAAGGGTCCTAGCGGGGGCAGACGGGGAGCTGTTTTTT. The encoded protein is CASLKRVLAGADGELFF.

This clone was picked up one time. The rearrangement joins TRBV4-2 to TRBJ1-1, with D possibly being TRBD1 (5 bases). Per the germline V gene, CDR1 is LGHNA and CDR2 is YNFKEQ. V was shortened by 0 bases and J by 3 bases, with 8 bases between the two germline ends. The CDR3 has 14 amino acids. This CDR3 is CASSQDARDTEAFF. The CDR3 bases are TGTGCCAGCAGCCAAGACGCCAGGGACACTGAAGCTTTCTTT.

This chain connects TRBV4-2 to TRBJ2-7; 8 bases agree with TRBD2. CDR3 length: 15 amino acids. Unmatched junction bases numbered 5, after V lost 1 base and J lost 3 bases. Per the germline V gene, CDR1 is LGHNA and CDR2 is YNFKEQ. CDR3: CASSQAGRDLYEQYF. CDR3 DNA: TGTGCCAGCAGCCAAGCCGGGAGGGACCTCTACGAGCAGTACTTC.